The present TCR beta chain was sequenced within a study of human T cells and chemical hapten exposure. Across the whole study: Across samples, TCR yields varied, mostly owing to small differences in pooled library volumes. Whole-study results and caveats: Unchanged with DPC sensitization were TCRs above 1 in 1000 frequency.

Unfractionated whole blood yielded total RNA. Unique molecular identifiers were affixed to discrete cDNA molecules within the library. In the source study's methods: There were a median of approximately 88,000 TCRs per sample, with a range from roughly 23,224 to 690,600. Each CDR3 protein gets one entry after TCRdb re-called the reads with MiXCR. The V and J calls and clone size are TCRdb's, not the authors'. Of around 120,000 distinct CDR3 sequences in the sample, approximately 9% were seen once. This clonotype was counted many times. The antigen remains undetermined. The sequenced material came from whole blood. This receptor was identified in a human donor in good health. Some clones in this sample may be carry-over from other donors' samples.

CDR3 protein: CAIMPPEDTEAFF. The CDR3 DNA is TGTGCCATCATGCCTCCAGAGGACACTGAAGCTTTCTTT. This chain uses TRBV10-3 with TRBJ1-1; D is uncertain. Per germline, CDR1 ENHRY and CDR2 SYGVKD. V shed 7 bases and J shed 3 bases, with 12 bases lying between them. This CDR3 has 13 residues.